The 28 T cell receptor beta chains given below trace back to one sample, sequenced in a study of cytomegalovirus exposure and HLA in healthy donors. Primers for the PCR totalled 60 Vbeta and 13 Jbeta. Sequencing was performed with immunoSEQ multiplex PCR; in TCRdb, only in-frame clones are kept and a portion is missing. The sample records 130,000 or so clones, around 66% being singletons. The specimen was PBMCs. These receptors were collected from a man younger than 35 in good health and CMV-seronegative.

The J gene is TRBJ1-2, the V gene TRBV5-6; TRBD1 is a possible D gene (5 bases). The germline gives CDR1 SGHDT, CDR2 YYEEEE. Trimming pared 0 bases from V and 2 bases from J, leaving 11 bases between. This CDR3 has 15 amino acids. The DNA for the CDR3 is TGTGCCAGCAGCTTGGTCAGGGTTCGGAACTATGGCTACACCTTC. This codes for CASSLVRVRNYGYTF.

CDR3 region: CASRHNEKLFF. The CDR3 DNA sequence: TGTGCCAGCAGACACAATGAAAAACTGTTTTTT. The chain is built from TRBV28 and TRBJ1-4; D not resolved. Trimming took 6 bases from V and 5 from J, leaving 4 bases between them. Germline V gives CDR1 MDHEN, CDR2 SYDVKM. The length of the CDR3 is 11 residues.

Only a few counts were recorded for this clone. V gene TRBV6-5 combines with J gene TRBJ2-1; 13 bases map to TRBD2. V was pared by 4 bases and J by 7 bases, with 4 bases of the junction left unmatched. Germline loops: CDR1 MNHEY, CDR2 SVGAGI. This CDR3 has 15 amino acids. The CDR3 protein is CASSSSTSGRNEQFF. For the CDR3, the DNA is TGTGCCAGCAGTTCCTCGACTAGCGGGAGGAATGAGCAGTTCTTC.

The CDR3 nucleotides read TGTGCCAGCAGGGGGGGACAGAACAATCAGCCCCAGCATTTT. It translates to CASRGGQNNQPQHF. The chain couples TRBV6-5 to TRBJ1-5; TRBD1 matches 7 bases. The germline V gene encodes CDR1 MNHEY and CDR2 SVGAGI. The CDR3 sequence is 14 residues long. The ends lost 6 bases at V and 3 bases at J; junction bases unmatched: 5.

The V gene is TRBV28, the J gene TRBJ1-4, with D unresolved. Trimming cost V 5 bases and J 7 bases, with 17 bases left between them. The CDR3 length is 15 residues. Germline assignment: CDR1 MDHEN and CDR2 SYDVKM. This CDR3 is CASSTLLRGIEKLFF. CDR3 DNA sequence: TGTGCCAGCAGTACCCTTCTTCGAGGTATTGAAAAACTGTTTTTT. Supplemented by reference TRBV28 and TRBJ1-4, the full variable domain reads DVKVTQSSRYLVKRTGEKVFLECVQDMDHENMFWYRQDPGLGLRLIYFSYDVKMKEKGDIPEGYSVSREKKERFSLILESASTNQTSMYLCASSTLLRGIEKLFFGSGTQLSVL.

This rearrangement joins TRBV5-5 to TRBJ2-5; TRBD2 agrees at 7 bases. This CDR3 comprises 15 residues. Per the germline V gene, CDR1 is SGHKS and CDR2 is YYEKEE (reference sequence). V lost 0 bases to trimming and J lost 4 bases; unmatched junction nucleotides: 6. The CDR3 loop is CASSLGPGGTETQYF. The CDR3, as DNA: TGTGCCAGCAGCTTGGGACCGGGGGGAACAGAGACCCAGTACTTC. The full variable domain, its missing parts supplied by reference TRBV5-5 and TRBJ2-5, is DAGVTQSPTHLIKTRGQQVTLRCSPISGHKSVSWYQQVLGQGPQFIFQYYEKEERGRGNFPDRFSARQFPNYSSELNVNALLLGDSALYLCASSLGPGGTETQYFGPGTRLLVL.

The chain employs TRBV4-2 and TRBJ2-2, with TRBD2 identical over 7 bases. The V and J ends lost 7 bases and 0 bases, in that order; junction bases with no gene match: 14. In germline, CDR1 is LGHNA, CDR2 YNFKEQ. The CDR3 runs 18 residues. CDR3 protein: CASTWAGLRGTNTGELFF. DNA for the CDR3: TGTGCCAGCACCTGGGCGGGACTACGCGGGACGAACACCGGGGAGCTGTTTTTT.

The rearrangement links TRBV19 to TRBJ2-1, with TRBD2 identical over 11 bases. The V gene's germline CDR1 is LNHDA and CDR2 SQIVND (reference sequence). The CDR3 runs 16 residues. V lost 5 bases and J lost 4; bases outside the gene matches: 7. This CDR3 is CASSSIAGGPYNEQFF. In DNA form, the CDR3 reads TGTGCCAGTAGTTCTATAGCGGGAGGGCCATACAATGAGCAGTTCTTC.

This chain uses TRBV7-9 with TRBJ1-4; D is unresolved. Trimming removed 5 bases at V and 8 bases at J, with 6 bases between. The CDR3 runs to 11 residues. Germline V gives CDR1 SEHNR, CDR2 FQNEAQ (reference sequence). CDR3 sequence (DNA): TGTGCCAGCAGCACACGCGAAAAACTGTTTTTT. Protein product: CASSTREKLFF. Together with reference TRBV7-9 and TRBJ1-4, the CDR3 gives the full variable domain: DTGVSQNPRHKITKRGQNVTFRCDPISEHNRLYWYRQTLGQGPEFLTYFQNEAQLEKSRLLSDRFSAERPKGSFSTLEIQRTEQGDSAMYLCASSTREKLFFGSGTQLSVL.

J is TRBJ2-7 and V is TRBV7-2; D is possibly TRBD2 (5 bases). The CDR3 length is 13 residues. Trimming left V 5 bases short and J 4 bases short, with 12 bases between. Germline values: CDR1 SGHTA, CDR2 FQGNSA. CDR3 bases: TGTGCCAGCAGCGTCCGGAGAGGGTACGAGCAGTACTTC. It codes for CASSVRRGYEQYF.

CDR3 sequence: CASSLLETIPFYGYTF. The CDR3 region has the DNA TGTGCCAGCAGTTTACTTGAAACAATTCCCTTCTATGGCTACACCTTC. J is TRBJ1-2 and V is TRBV28; D not resolved. Germline CDR1 reads MDHEN; CDR2 reads SYDVKM. V was cut by 2 bases and J by 4 bases, with 17 bases left in between. CDR3 length: 16 amino acids.

This chain links TRBV28 with TRBJ2-3; D not resolved. Trimming shortened V by 2 bases and J by 2 bases, and 8 bases separated the two germline ends. Looked up from germline, CDR1 is MDHEN and CDR2 is SYDVKM. The CDR3 length is 14 residues. CDR3 DNA: TGTGCCAGCAGTTTAGGTCTATTCACAGATACGCAGTATTTT. This encodes CASSLGLFTDTQYF. Full variable domain (outside the CDR3, taken from reference TRBV28 and TRBJ2-3): DVKVTQSSRYLVKRTGEKVFLECVQDMDHENMFWYRQDPGLGLRLIYFSYDVKMKEKGDIPEGYSVSREKKERFSLILESASTNQTSMYLCASSLGLFTDTQYFGPGTRLTVL.

This sequence joins TRBV28 and TRBJ2-2, with no clear D. The V gene's germline CDR1 is MDHEN and CDR2 SYDVKM. Trimming removed 6 bases at V and 9 bases at J, with 17 bases between. CDR3 length: 14 amino acids. This chain's CDR3 is CASSRRGLERELFF. Here the CDR3 DNA reads TGTGCCAGCAGCCGAAGAGGCTTGGAGCGGGAGCTGTTTTTT.

The CDR3 region has the DNA TGTGCCAGTAGTTACACTAGCGGGATAGCAGATACGCAGTATTTT. Its translation: CASSYTSGIADTQYF. V gene TRBV19 combines with J gene TRBJ2-3; 10 bases are a match to TRBD2. Trimming cost V 5 bases and J 4 bases; bases outside gene matches: 6. The CDR3 loop spans 15 amino acids. Germline lookup yields CDR1 LNHDA and CDR2 SQIVND (reference sequence).

This clone was counted only a few times. V and J are TRBV5-6 and TRBJ1-2, with 8 bases that match TRBD1. Trimming cost V 0 bases and J 5 bases; bases outside gene matches: 12. CDR1 SGHDT and CDR2 YYEEEE come from the germline V gene. The CDR3 sequence is 17 residues long. CDR3 protein: CASSLGQGAKLGYGYTF. DNA for the CDR3: TGTGCCAGCAGCTTGGGGCAGGGGGCGAAGTTGGGTTATGGCTACACCTTC.

CDR3 region: CSARSQETQYF. The CDR3 coding sequence is TGCAGTGCTCGGAGTCAAGAGACCCAGTACTTC. The chain employs TRBV20-1 and TRBJ2-5; no reliable D call. The CDR3 is 11 amino acids. Between the trimmed V and J ends, which lost 5 bases and 2 bases, there was a span of 6 bases. Germline lookup yields CDR1 DFQATT and CDR2 SNEGSKA (reference sequence).

This clone was seen a few times. The chain joins TRBV6-6 to TRBJ1-5; D is perhaps TRBD1 (6 bases). This CDR3 region has 14 residues. V was trimmed by 5 bases and J by 2 bases, leaving 10 bases between them. Germline V gives CDR1 MNHNY, CDR2 SVGAGI (reference sequence). The CDR3 sequence: CASSAPGGNQPQHF. In nucleotides, the CDR3 is TGTGCCAGCAGTGCCCCAGGGGGCAATCAGCCCCAGCATTTT.

The gene calls are TRBV28 and TRBJ2-3; no definite D call. The V gene's germline CDR1 is MDHEN and CDR2 SYDVKM. The CDR3 spans 13 residues. The V end lost 5 bases, the J end lost 5 bases, and 11 bases lay between the germline ends. The CDR3, as DNA: TGTGCCAGCAGTACCGAGAACCGAGATACGCAGTATTTT. This gives the protein CASSTENRDTQYF.

The J gene is TRBJ1-6, the V gene TRBV30; TRBD1 matches 7 bases. Germline V gene lookup returns CDR1 GTSNPN and CDR2 SVGIG (reference sequence). J gave up 10 bases and V 0 bases, and 9 bases lay outside the gene matches. The CDR3 loop spans 15 amino acids. In DNA form, the CDR3 reads TGTGCCTGGAGTGTAAGAGGGGGCGATGGGTCACCCCTCCACTTT. Translating gives CAWSVRGGDGSPLHF.

V is TRBV30 and J is TRBJ2-5, with a weak D call TRBD2 (5 bases). The CDR3 has 14 residues. Germline CDR1 is GTSNPN and CDR2 is SVGIG (reference sequence). The V end was cut by 0 bases, the J end by 1 base, with 9 bases between. The CDR3 nucleotides are TGTGCCTGGAGTGTAAGGCTAGCCCAAGAGACCCAGTACTTC. Translating gives CAWSVRLAQETQYF.

V usage is TRBV5-6 and J usage is TRBJ2-1; 11 nucleotides agree with TRBD2. Germline trimming cut 4 bases from V and 6 bases from J; bases unmatched to any gene: 12. The germline gives CDR1 SGHDT, CDR2 YYEEEE. The CDR3 is 17 residues long. The CDR3 DNA reads as TGTGCCAGCAGCAGATTCCTAGCGGGGGGCCCCTTCAATGAGCAGTTCTTC. It codes for CASSRFLAGGPFNEQFF.

This chain connects TRBV27 to TRBJ2-1, with D perhaps TRBD1 (6 bases). This CDR3 has 11 residues. Germline loops: CDR1 MNHEY, CDR2 SMNVEV (reference sequence). V was cut by 6 bases and J by 6 bases, with 6 bases left in between. The CDR3 protein is CASSRGNEQFF. The CDR3 bases are TGTGCCAGCAGCAGGGGCAATGAGCAGTTCTTC.

The chain recombines TRBV4-1 with TRBJ2-7; tentative D call: TRBD1 (5 bases). The CDR3 consists of 13 residues. Germline CDR1 MGHRA, CDR2 YSYEKL. The V end was cut by 4 bases, the J end by 2 bases, with 9 bases between. CDR3: CASSLDSTYEQYF. In DNA, the CDR3 is TGCGCCAGCAGCCTTGACAGTACCTACGAGCAGTACTTC.

The chain is built from TRBV6-5 and TRBJ2-7; TRBD1 matches at 7 bases. V was clipped by 4 bases and J by 6 bases; unmatched bases: 3. The CDR3 has 12 amino acids. The germline gives CDR1 MNHEY, CDR2 SVGAGI. The CDR3 DNA reads TGTGCCAGCAGTTCAGCAGGGGGCGAGCAGTACTTC. Protein: CASSSAGGEQYF.

The chain links TRBV4-3 to TRBJ2-7; 8 bases map to TRBD2. The CDR3 is 15 residues long. Trimming cost V 3 bases and J 0 bases; bases outside gene matches: 4. CDR1 LGHNA and CDR2 YSLEER come from the germline V gene. The CDR3 DNA sequence: TGCGCCAGCAGCCAGACTAGCGAGAGCTCCTACGAGCAGTACTTC. Protein: CASSQTSESSYEQYF.

The rearrangement joins TRBV6-1 to TRBJ1-2, with a weak D call TRBD1 (5 bases). CDR3 length equals 15 residues. Germline-derived CDR1 and CDR2 are MNHNS and SASEGT. The ends were cut back, 8 bases at V and 7 bases at J, with 23 bases in the middle. CDR3 in amino acids: CASLRSRVSSSGYTF. CDR3 coding DNA: TGTGCCAGCCTAAGATCCAGGGTCTCCTCCTCTGGCTACACCTTC.

The chain joins TRBV6-5 to TRBJ2-5; 10 positions agree with TRBD1. The J call is doubtful: the DNA matches TRBJ2-7 better. This CDR3 is 14 amino acids long. The germline gives CDR1 MNHEY, CDR2 SVGAGI. The CDR3 protein is CASSYDRGLYEQYF. For the CDR3, the DNA is TGTGCCAGCAGTTATGACAGGGGGCTCTACGAGCAGTACTTC.

In this sample, this clone turned up once. CDR3: CASSLTGTTDEAFF. The CDR3 DNA follows: TGTGCCAGCAGTCTCACCGGGACAACCGATGAAGCTTTCTTT. The V and J genes are TRBV6-5 and TRBJ1-1; possible D gene TRBD1, 6 bases. V dropped 5 bases and J dropped 7 bases, with 17 bases sitting between them. This CDR3 spans 14 amino acids. Per the germline V gene, CDR1 is MNHEY and CDR2 is SVGAGI.